This T cell receptor beta chain was profiled in a study of cytomegalovirus exposure and HLA in healthy donors (dated by TCRdb to about 2017). General notes on the study: An earlier analysis of some 550 of the donors reported 250 to 350 Gb of sequence data and around 120 million unique TCR beta sequences from roughly 180 million T cells. An early release covering just under 650 HLA-typed donors comprised approximately 290 gigabases of sequencing data and tens of millions of unique TCR sequences. Among the roughly 410 genotyped donors, under 90% belonged to the genetic ancestry cluster associated with self-reported Caucasian donors. The study aimed to test whether signatures of past pathogen exposure could be identified by cataloging public T cell receptors. The T cell repertoires of about 700 subjects were profiled by immunosequencing and related to cytomegalovirus serostatus. Along with the 666-subject first cohort, a separate validation cohort of over 90 different subjects was used. To predict cytomegalovirus infection status, the study combined high-throughput TCR immunosequencing, statistical association of individual TCRs with disease status, and machine learning. A later analysis re-analyzed previously published TCR beta repertoires from 666 donors and added high-resolution HLA genotyping to study TCR occurrence patterns. Rather than drawing on any new phenotypic data, the later analysis identified candidate immune exposures from TCR beta sequences and the way those sequences occurred across donors. An earlier analysis of fewer than 700 of the donors applied high-throughput TCR beta sequencing to assess whether each TCR beta V gene segment acted as functional or pseudogenic. Donor age, sex, ethnicity and CMV serostatus were collected together with the repertoire data. A later genetic analysis took genome-wide SNP genotypes for about three fifths of the 666 donors and used that subset as a discovery cohort. Every repertoire in the discovery cohort had been generated on one and the same sequencing platform. HLA typing included class I and class II loci at four-digit resolution. The number of donors typed differed by locus, with 629-630 for A, B, C, DRB1 and DQB1, approximately 500 for DQA1, over 600 for DPA1, and over 400 for DPB1. Because of strong linkage in the cohort, four or five DR-DQ haplotypes were treated as single units for association and clustering. On average, roughly 240,000 unique TCR beta nucleotide sequences were sequenced per donor among about 400 genotyped donors of the cohort, with 15% to 20% of those sequences being non-productive. Summary of the overall study and its limitations: The authors suggested that the approach could potentially be generalized to other disease states and immunological phenotypes. CMV serostatus was the only immune exposure information available for the cohort. A later genetic analysis associated a missense DCLRE1C variant with V-gene and J-gene trimming of TCR beta chains, and an independent cohort replicated the association. Linkage disequilibrium might explain the correlated functional status among segregating V segments, but an unknown experimental factor could not be excluded. The presence/absence analyses assumed that sequencing depth was roughly uniform across donors, and that assumption may not be true. A few of the identified cytomegalovirus-associated TCR beta chains were confirmed in vitro to be specific for cytomegalovirus antigens. An earlier analysis of around 500 of the donors showed that most TCR beta V segments appeared in productive rearrangements either about 87% or about 30% of the time, which broadly matched IMGT annotations. The study gave a list of around 170 TCR beta chains associated with cytomegalovirus. When HLA alleles, especially DR and DQ, strongly co-occurred, TCR associations were difficult to assign to individual alleles. Approximately 16 rarely observed V segments, including chromosome 9 orphons, were excluded from the earlier analysis of several hundred of the donors because counts were too low. In a later analysis, the rate of TCR association differed among HLA loci, with DRB1 alleles having the most associated TCRs and HLA-C alleles having the fewest. A cluster of highly shared sequence variants was judged likely to be a technical artifact of the sequencing pipeline. Several of the top co-occurrence clusters appeared to be linked to parvovirus B19, influenza, CMV and Epstein-Barr virus, according to a later analysis. Compared with equally common non-associated chains, HLA-associated TCR beta chains in a later analysis were more clonally expanded and had lower generation probabilities. Some IMGT-functional V segments, including TRBV6-2 and TRBV6-3, could not be distinguished by the 87-base-pair reads and were therefore excluded. A later analysis found that most CMV-associated TCR beta chains appeared HLA-restricted, with HLA associations seemingly driven largely by CMV exposure. A further reported finding was that TCR beta sequences accurately predicted the HLA-A and HLA-B alleles for most subjects in the first cohort. The cohort was sequenced for TCR beta chains only, and without alpha or paired-chain data the features that could be detected were limited. In both the original and validation cohorts, the classifier was reported to diagnose cytomegalovirus status with high specificity and sensitivity. Compared with the roughly 600-donor mean, donors in an Asian-associated ancestry cluster had fewer N-insertions in productive TCRs, according to a later genetic analysis. Specific HLA alleles were associated with 18,000 or so TCR beta sequences at a false discovery rate of 0.05 in a later analysis. HLA typing was unavailable for some donors at each locus, so association tests used only the typed subset. Across donors, most TCR sequences were observed very rarely, whereas some public TCRs were present in many individuals.

Germline trimming: 4 bases from V, 3 bases from J; junction bases outside gene matches: 4. The CDR3 contains 15 residues, cysteine and phenylalanine counted. This entry keeps only the CDR3 DNA: 45 bases, framed from base 1. CDR1 KGHSY and CDR2 FQNENV were looked up in the germline V gene. The cohort consisted of some 670 healthy bone marrow donors. All cohort members were sampled while nominally healthy, although unrecorded immune exposures were likely present. The donor was CMV seropositive and was included in the group of some 290 seropositive cohort members. A peripheral blood sample was collected from each donor, and TCR beta sequencing was performed on peripheral blood mononuclear cells. The Qiagen DNeasy Blood Extraction Kit was used to extract genomic DNA from the blood cell samples. Comments on this clone: Its recognized antigen is unknown. No much larger clone exists at a distance of one base, and base qualities are not known.

Receptor libraries were prepared by the immunoSEQ multiplex PCR assay. The multiplex PCR relied on a mix of 60 forward primers for TCR Vbeta segments and 13 reverse primers for TCR Jbeta segments. The CDR3 region of rearranged TCR beta genes was amplified from genomic DNA with a multiplex PCR assay. Amplified TCR beta libraries were sequenced as 87-base-pair reads on the Illumina HiSeq System. Regarding the original processing steps: Across the 640 or so repertoires, a later analysis counted roughly 84 million unique TCR beta chains, around 11 million of which were shared by at least two donors. To remove PCR and sequencing errors, raw reads were error-corrected and collapsed into unique sequences using a nearest-neighbor algorithm that merged closely related sequences. Alignment of CDR3 sequences to IMGT reference sequences was used to assign V, D and J gene segments. For a sequence to be retained, a match of at least six nucleotides to both a V gene segment and a J gene segment was required. Rearrangements were called productive when the CDR3 lacked stop codons and stayed in frame with V and J; all others were non-productive. Following IMGT convention, CDR3 was defined as the stretch from the second conserved V-encoded cysteine up to the conserved J-encoded phenylalanine. In an earlier analysis of some 550 of the donors, sequences lacking an unambiguous match to a single V gene segment were excluded. An earlier analysis of almost 600 of the donors classified V segments as functional when productive rearrangements were above 56.7% and as segregating when the standard deviation between donors was above 5%. A statistical classification framework was built for diagnosing cytomegalovirus status from the catalog of TCR beta chain sequences. In a later analysis, V and J genes were assigned by comparing TCR nucleotide sequences against IMGT/GENE-DB human TR gene sequences. In a later analysis, CDR3 sequences and most-parsimonious VDJ recombination scenarios were assigned using the TCRdist pipeline. In a later analysis, each TCR beta chain was defined by its CDR3 amino acid sequence together with its V-gene family, and reads without a unique V-gene family were excluded. In a later analysis, 500 to 700 highly shared, low-generation-probability nucleotide sequences were removed to address suspected cross-contamination and a sequencing artifact. For each public chain, a later analysis derived a clonal expansion index from normalized ranks of inferred template counts within each repertoire. In a later analysis, generation probabilities were computed using a VDJ recombination model fitted to out-of-frame rearrangements, and the results were checked against IGoR. In a later analysis, hypergeometric tests were used to score TCR-TCR, TCR-HLA and TCR-CMV co-occurrence, with a repertoire-size bias correction applied to TCR pairs. A later analysis estimated false discovery rates by permuting HLA or CMV assignments 20 times. In a later analysis, co-occurring TCRs were grouped using DBSCAN, with TCRdist sequence similarity added in when clustering inside HLA-allele-positive subsets. For co-occurrence clustering, repertoires with fewer than 30,000 or more than 120,000 public chains were excluded, along with roughly 5 repertoires with anomalous nucleotide sharing. The table was pulled from immuneACCESS by TCRdb, which kept in-frame rearrangements only. Such tables lose some clones; where checked, under half of the loss comes from unresolved V genes, and the rest has no known cause. V, J and clone size were drawn from that table, and D and trimming were deduced from the DNA. In all, the sample holds some 130,000 clones, and approximately 80% of those were seen once. The ten top clones hold 8.8% of the sample.

Material: PBMCs. The receptor's source is a woman aged 45-65 years in good health and CMV-seropositive. This sequence uses TRBV16 and TRBJ1-4; 8 nucleotides in the junction match TRBD1. The CDR3 reads as follows: CASSLRQGSNEKLFF. In nucleotides, the sequence is TGTGCCAGCAGCCTGCGACAGGGGTCTAATGAAAAACTGTTTTTT.